These T cell receptor beta chains were read from a single sample in a study of T-cell memory formation after mild COVID-19. MiXCR, applied by TCRdb to the 5' RACE reads, yields one record per CDR3 protein. The data contain just over 350,000 distinct CDR3 sequences, approximately 14% of them singletons. Sequenced input: PBMCs or a T cell subset sorted from them (not recorded which). The origin of the receptors is a man between 18 and 29 years old who had mild COVID-19 (a few samples of this study predate the infection). Cell type and time point are not known. The conserved cysteine and the conserved F or W are not part of the CDR3 here. D genes are given only for firm matches.

cdr3_aa: ASSSGTTVLQYNEQF
d_call: -
v_call: TRBV5-1

cdr3_aa: ASSVASGAETQY
d_call: TRBD2
v_call: TRBV9

cdr3_aa: ATSDSVASDTQY
d_call: -
v_call: TRBV24-1

cdr3_aa: ASSLTGGDASGANVLT
d_call: TRBD1
v_call: TRBV12-3/TRBV12-4

cdr3_aa: ASSVQGAVYEQY
d_call: TRBD1
v_call: TRBV6-1

cdr3_aa: ASSPDPGPNQPQH
d_call: -
v_call: TRBV5-1

cdr3_aa: ASSQYPSTDTQY
d_call: -
v_call: TRBV3-1

cdr3_aa: ASSARQGPQPQH
d_call: TRBD1
v_call: TRBV19

cdr3_aa: ASSLASRQGNFNQPQH
d_call: TRBD1
v_call: TRBV7-8

cdr3_aa: ASSHGGTAAYNEQF
d_call: -
v_call: TRBV5-4

cdr3_aa: ASRRGRTGGNGYT
d_call: TRBD1
v_call: TRBV6-5

cdr3_aa: ASSSTLPGNTIY
d_call: -
v_call: TRBV7-8

cdr3_aa: ASSSRAVTATDTQY
d_call: -
v_call: TRBV7-8

cdr3_aa: ASRKTGTGNQPQH
d_call: TRBD1
v_call: TRBV5-6

cdr3_aa: SAARNTEAF
d_call: -
v_call: TRBV20-1

cdr3_aa: ATSSGPLSDAF
d_call: -
v_call: TRBV15

cdr3_aa: ASSQDRLADYEQY
d_call: TRBD2
v_call: TRBV4-1

cdr3_aa: ASSYGNEQF
d_call: -
v_call: TRBV6-2/TRBV6-3

cdr3_aa: ASSYGWVEEKLF
d_call: -
v_call: TRBV5-6

cdr3_aa: SASPAPGRGGPPDTQY
d_call: TRBD2
v_call: TRBV20-1

cdr3_aa: ASSWAGGREAF
d_call: TRBD1
v_call: TRBV12-3/TRBV12-4

cdr3_aa: ASSQVRVRDTDTQY
d_call: -
v_call: TRBV7-8

cdr3_aa: ASSYVRGLGQPQH
d_call: TRBD1
v_call: TRBV6-2/TRBV6-3